This TCR beta chain was sequenced in a study of metastatic and nonmetastatic thyroid tumors. Study information: The authors compared repertoires across blood and tumor or nodule tissue from malignant and benign thyroid patients. The study's findings and limits: Significantly higher TCR beta diversity was reportedly seen in malignant thyroid tumors than benign nodules, in blood and tumor.

Unmatched junction bases numbered 18, after V lost 5 bases and J lost 15 bases. The CDR3 spans 15 residues. Germline CDR1 reads MDHEN; CDR2 reads SYDVKM. Comments on this clone: Its antigen remains unknown.

Original processing notes: Clinicopathological groups differed in CDR3, with these differences serving to build a distant-metastasis classifier for papillary thyroid cancer. TCRdb re-clonotyped the PCR reads via MiXCR. These V and J calls originate from TCRdb's pipeline instead of the authors' own analysis. Found here are roughly 5,000 clones, 28% of them singletons; the top ten hold around 15%. No patient had received any treatment before thyroid surgery. The sequence was collected from a female donor with papillary thyroid cancer or a benign thyroid nodule (not recorded which). Some clones in this sample may be carry-over from other donors' samples. This chain uses TRBV28 with TRBJ2-3, with TRBD1 matching 9 bases. Source material: adjacent normal tissue. CDR3 amino acids: CASSPGTGRTDTHYF. Here the CDR3 DNA reads TGTGCCAGCAGTCCGGGGACAGGGAGGACAGATACCCATTATTTT. Full variable domain (missing parts from reference TRBV28 and TRBJ2-3): DVKVTQSSRYLVKRTGEKVFLECVQDMDHENMFWYRQDPGLGLRLIYFSYDVKMKEKGDIPEGYSVSREKKERFSLILESASTNQTSMYLCASSPGTGRTDTHYFGPGTRLTVL.